This entry features one TCR beta chain sequence. What it binds is unknown. The entry originates in a study of blood T cells in healthy people across ages. Findings of the study overall: Among T cells, TCR beta diversity per million cells dropped roughly linearly as age rose.

A second PCR of roughly 7 to 11 cycles used a sample-barcoded 5' primer and a J-beta primer mix. TCRdb reanalysed the 5' RACE reads using MiXCR and keeps one entry per CDR3 protein. The sample yields 1.4 million to 1.5 million distinct CDR3 sequences, around 42% seen once. Germline values: CDR1 SNHLY, CDR2 FYNNEI. This CDR3 contains 11 residues. Trimming left V 6 bases short and J 6 bases short, with 8 bases between. The source of this sequence is a woman younger than 35 in good health. Sequenced: blood. The rearrangement uses TRBV2 and TRBJ1-1, with D unresolved. CDR3 nucleotide sequence: TGTGCCAGCAGCGACACCCCTGAAGCTTTCTTT. Protein sequence: CASSDTPEAFF. Drawing the rest from reference TRBV2 and TRBJ1-1, the complete variable domain is EPEVTQTPSHQVTQMGQEVILRCVPISNHLYFYWYRQILGQKVEFLVSFYNNEISEKSEIFDDQFSVERPDGSNFTLKIRSTKLEDSAMYFCASSDTPEAFFGQGTRLTVV.